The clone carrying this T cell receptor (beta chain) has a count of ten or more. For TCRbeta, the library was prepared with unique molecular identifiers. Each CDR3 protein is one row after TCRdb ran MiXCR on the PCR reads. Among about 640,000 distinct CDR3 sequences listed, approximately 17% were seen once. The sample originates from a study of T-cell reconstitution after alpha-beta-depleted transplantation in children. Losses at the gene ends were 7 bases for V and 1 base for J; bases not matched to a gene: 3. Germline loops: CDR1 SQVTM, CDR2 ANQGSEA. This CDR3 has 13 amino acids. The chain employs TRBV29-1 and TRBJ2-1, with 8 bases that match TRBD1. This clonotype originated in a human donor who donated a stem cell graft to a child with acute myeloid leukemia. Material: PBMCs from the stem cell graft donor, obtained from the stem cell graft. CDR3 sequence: CSGNRGSYNEQFF. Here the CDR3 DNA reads TGCAGCGGTAACAGGGGGTCCTACAATGAGCAGTTCTTC.